This T cell receptor beta chain was retrieved from a study of control samples from healthy donors and cancer patients. Profiling relied on immunoSEQ multiplex PCR, and the TCRdb table lists in-frame clones only, not all of them. This sample carries about 170,000 clones, around nine tenths of them seen once, and the ten largest clones take nearly 5%. V lost 1 base and J 6 bases, leaving 15 bases between the germline ends. Germline assignment: CDR1 LGHDT and CDR2 YNNKEL (reference sequence). The CDR3 covers 15 residues. The sequenced material came from blood. This clonotype was obtained from a woman in her twenties or thirties in good health. The chain recombines TRBV3-1 (or the pseudogene TRBV3-2) with TRBJ1-1; D gene ambiguous. The CDR3 bases are TGTGCCAGCAGCCAAGGCGGCCAGGATTACTCTGAAGCTTTCTTT. Its translation is CASSQGGQDYSEAFF.